This T cell receptor (beta chain) emerged from a study of tissue T cells after allogeneic stem cell transplantation (dated by TCRdb to between 2020 and 2023). For the study in its entirety: The study profiled TCR beta repertoires across many tissues from research autopsies of patients with and without GVHD, plus mouse models of GVHD. The human arm was conducted as a prospective observational study, and neither blinding nor randomization was performed.

Results the study describes overall, beyond this receptor: Few T cell clones were found to be shared across patients, but shared repertoire signatures across patients were revealed in a tissue-specific fashion by motif-based clustering. In both patients and mice, T cells from blood and spleen picked up only a limited part of the TCR repertoire that was detected in tissues. Within patients, how anatomically similar tissues were was a major factor shaping TCR repertoire composition, regardless of disease or transplant status. The patient cohort was small and clinically heterogeneous, and sampling depth was acknowledged as a limitation. The study did not establish which tissue TCRs were alloreactive or antigen-specific, and some clones may have been host cells that persisted.

According to the study, the label for this sample's time point signals: mouse harvest day 7 after allogeneic transplant. Mouse grafts combined 10^7 T-cell-depleted bone marrow cells with 10^6 splenic CD5+ T cells, given via tail vein injection. Mouse GVHD was modeled in a major MHC-mismatch B6 (H2b) into BALB/c (H2d) model, with tissues profiled at day 7 or 14. Mouse tissues and retro-orbital blood were harvested on day 7 or 14 post-transplant using separate sterile tools per animal; livers were flushed beforehand. Before genomic DNA isolation with the DNeasy Blood & Tissue Kit, mouse tissues were minced with razor blades in buffered saline. Library method: the immunoSEQ multiplex PCR assay. Adaptive Biotechnologies performed the TCRbeta CDR3 sequencing at survey depth and reported CDR3 sequences, V/J genes, productive frequency and template counts. Amplification of TCR beta CDR3 regions was performed from genomic DNA rather than from RNA. The authors' pipeline ran thus. Jensen-Shannon divergence was used to quantify pairwise repertoire overlap between tissues, with a value of 1 meaning complete divergence and a value of 0 meaning identical repertoires. Tissues were grouped by single-linkage agglomerative hierarchical clustering of pairwise JSD values, and the clustering results were shown as dendrograms. GLIPH2 was run on all patient samples with simulation_depth 1000, kmer_min_depth 3, cdr3_length_cutoff 8, keeping groups with more than two unique CDR3s. A standardized tissue-overlap score was calculated by extrapolating Jaccard GLIPH-group overlap across patients to a standard repertoire size of 1000 clones. Linear mixed-effect models, with tissue included as a fixed effect and individual included as a random effect, were used to assess associations of diversity with clinical or experimental variables. TCRdb retrieved this table from immuneACCESS and kept in-frame rearrangements only. Not all clones are present; in checked studies, unresolved V genes account for under half, and no reason is known for the remainder. The DNA was the basis for D and trimming; V, J and clone size are from that table. Present in this sample are 4,000 to 4,500 clones, roughly three fifths of which were seen just once. About 30% of the sample is held by the ten biggest clonotypes.

Trimmed from V: 8 bases; trimmed from J: 2 bases; junction bases lacking a gene match: 5. The germline V gene (reference sequence) yields KGHPV for CDR1 and FQNQEV for CDR2. Measured from the cysteine to the phenylalanine, the CDR3 is 13 residues long. Of the CDR3's DNA, 36 bases were read; they are in frame from base 1. As regards this clone: This receptor's antigen is unknown. With a mouse as the source, gene names and germline sequences are drawn from the mouse. The read ends 1 residue before the CDR3 terminus; that terminus is restored from the germline J gene.

The chain employs TRBV26 and TRBJ1-1; 7 central bases correspond to TRBD1. Sequenced sample: spleen. This sequence originates from a female BALB/c mouse given C57BL/6 T cells with graft-versus-host disease after an allogeneic hematopoietic cell transplant. Here the CDR3 is given as CASRRDSNTEVFF. The DNA read from the CDR3 is TGTGCCAGCCGCCGGGACAGTAACACAGAAGTCTTC.